This T cell receptor (beta chain) comes out of a study of cytomegalovirus exposure and HLA in healthy donors. Study overall: For the roughly 390 genotyped donors, around 76% fell within the Caucasian-associated ancestry cluster. Overall study results and limits: It was reported that TCR beta sequences correctly inferred the HLA-A and HLA-B alleles for most subjects. TCR beta chains numbering 150 to 200 were designated cytomegalovirus-associated. Most TCR beta V segments were productive about 87% or about 30% of the time in an earlier analysis.

A multiplex PCR was run with 60 Vbeta primers and 13 Jbeta primers. Clones were read by immunoSEQ multiplex PCR, and TCRdb kept only the in-frame ones, dropping some. The data contain 200,000 to 250,000 clones, about 85% of them singletons. Worth noting for this clone: Antigen specificity is unknown.

Germline loops: CDR1 SGHTA, CDR2 FQGNSA. The CDR3 spans 16 residues. V lost 1 base and J lost 2; bases outside the gene matches: 5. This TCR was sampled from a woman between 50 and 59 years old in good health and CMV-seropositive. This chain links TRBV7-2 with TRBJ2-3, with 8 bases lining up with TRBD2. The sample comprised PBMCs. The CDR3: CASSLVAGGDTDTQYF. Written as DNA, the CDR3 is TGTGCCAGCAGCTTAGTTGCGGGGGGAGACACAGATACGCAGTATTTT.